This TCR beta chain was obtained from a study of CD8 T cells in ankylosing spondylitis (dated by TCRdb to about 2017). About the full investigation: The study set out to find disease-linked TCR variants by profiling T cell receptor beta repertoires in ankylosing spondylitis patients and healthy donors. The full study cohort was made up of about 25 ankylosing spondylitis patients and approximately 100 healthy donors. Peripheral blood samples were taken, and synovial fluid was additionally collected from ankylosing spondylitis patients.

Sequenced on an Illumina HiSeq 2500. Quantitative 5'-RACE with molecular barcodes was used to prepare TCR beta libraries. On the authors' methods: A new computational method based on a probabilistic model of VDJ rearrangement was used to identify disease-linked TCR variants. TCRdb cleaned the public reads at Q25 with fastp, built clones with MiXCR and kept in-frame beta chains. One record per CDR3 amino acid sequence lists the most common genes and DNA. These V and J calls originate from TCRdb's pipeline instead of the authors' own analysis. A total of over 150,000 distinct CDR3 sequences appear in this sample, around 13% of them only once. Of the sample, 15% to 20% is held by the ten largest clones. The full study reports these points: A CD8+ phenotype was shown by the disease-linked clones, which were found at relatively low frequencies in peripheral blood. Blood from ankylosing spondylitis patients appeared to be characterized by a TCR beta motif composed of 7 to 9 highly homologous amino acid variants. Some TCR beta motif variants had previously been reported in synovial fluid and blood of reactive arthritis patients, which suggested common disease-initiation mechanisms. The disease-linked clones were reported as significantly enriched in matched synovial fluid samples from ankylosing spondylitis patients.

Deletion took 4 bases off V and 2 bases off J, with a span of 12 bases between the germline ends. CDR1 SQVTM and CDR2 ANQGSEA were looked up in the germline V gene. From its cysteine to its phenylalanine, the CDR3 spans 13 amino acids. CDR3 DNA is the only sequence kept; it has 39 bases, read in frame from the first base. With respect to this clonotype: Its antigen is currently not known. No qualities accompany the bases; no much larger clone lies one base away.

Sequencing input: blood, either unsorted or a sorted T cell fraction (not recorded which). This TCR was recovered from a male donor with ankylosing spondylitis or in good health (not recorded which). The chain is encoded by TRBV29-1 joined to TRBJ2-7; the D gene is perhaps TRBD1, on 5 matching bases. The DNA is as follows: TGCAGCGTTGGGGGCATTGTGGCCTACGAGCAGTACTTC. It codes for CSVGGIVAYEQYF.